This is a list of T cell receptor beta chains from one sample in a study of vaccination effects on CD4 cells after COVID-19. These receptors have no identified antigens. TCRdb's copy holds only in-frame clones and misses some; the assay was immunoSEQ multiplex PCR. The sample shows about 12,000 clones, more than 70% of them seen only once. The material was CD4+ T cells from PBMCs cultured with SARS-CoV-2 spike peptides, obtained after COVID-19 vaccination. All receptors derive from a human donor who received a COVID-19 vaccine. CDR3s include the opening cysteine and the closing phenylalanine or tryptophan. A D gene is named only where the DNA matches it firmly. Not every row has a clone size; where given, it reads once, few, many or a size class.

>TRBV18|few|-|TRBJ1-2
TGTGCCAGCTCCTCCAACAACGGGGGCTACACCTTC
CASSSNNGGYTF
>TRBV19|few|-|TRBJ2-2
TGTGCCAGTAGTATCGACGTTGGCACCGGGGAGCTGTTTTTT
CASSIDVGTGELFF
>TRBV20-1|large|-|TRBJ1-2
TGCAGTGCTAGTAGACAGACTAACTATGGCTACACCTTC
CSASRQTNYGYTF
>TRBV5-8|-|-|TRBJ1-2
TGTGCCAGCAGCTTGCCCGCCGGGGCTTACTATGGCTACACCTTC
CASSLPAGAYYGYTF
>TRBV2|few|-|TRBJ2-7
TGTGCCAGCAGTACAGCAGGTGTTTCAAAGTACGAGCAGTACTTC
CASSTAGVSKYEQYF
>TRBV6-5|-|TRBD1|TRBJ1-6
TGTGCCAGCAGCTCCGCCGGGACAGGGAGCAGCCACTTT
CASSSAGTGSSHF
>TRBV6-5|-|-|TRBJ2-1
TGTGCCAGCTCCCGGGCCGGGAGCTCCTACAATGAGCAGTTCTTC
CASSRAGSSYNEQFF
>TRBV11-2|once|TRBD1|TRBJ2-1
TGTGCCAGCAGCCGTGCCGGGACAGGGAGCAATGAGCAGTTCTTC
CASSRAGTGSNEQFF
>TRBV7-9|-|-|TRBJ2-1
TGTGCCAGCAGCTCCCCAACTTCCGGGAACCCCTACAATGAGCAGTTCTTC
CASSSPTSGNPYNEQFF
>TRBV11-2|-|TRBD2|TRBJ2-1
TGTGCCAGCAGCCCGATCCTAGCGGGGCAGTTCTTC
CASSPILAGQFF
>TRBV5-1|once|-|TRBJ1-4
TGCGCCAGCAGCTCCCGGACCCCCGAGGGTGAAAAACTGTTTTTT
CASSSRTPEGEKLFF
>TRBV5-1|once|-|TRBJ2-1
TGCGCCAGCAGCTTAGGGGACGGACACAATGAGCAGTTCTTC
CASSLGDGHNEQFF
>TRBV29-1|-|TRBD2|TRBJ2-3
TGCAGCGTTTCTAGCGGGAGTCATTCAGATACGCAGTATTTT
CSVSSGSHSDTQYF
>TRBV11-3|-|TRBD2|TRBJ2-1
TGTGCCAGCAGCTTCAGCGGGGGCCCCTACAATGAGCAGTTCTTC
CASSFSGGPYNEQFF
>TRBV6-5|medium-sized|-|TRBJ1-2
TGTGCCAGCCTCAAGGACAGTTCTCCCACTGGCTACACCTTC
CASLKDSSPTGYTF
>TRBV27|-|-|TRBJ2-3
TGTGCCAGCAGTTTAAGGCGGGGATCTAGCACAGATACGCAGTATTTT
CASSLRRGSSTDTQYF
>TRBV2|-|TRBD2|TRBJ2-1
TGTGCCAACCGAGGGACTAGCCGAAACAATGAGCAGTTCTTC
CANRGTSRNNEQFF
>TRBV15|-|-|TRBJ2-7
TGTGCCACCAGCGGGGGCTGGATAGTACGCTCCTACGAGCAGTACTTC
CATSGGWIVRSYEQYF
>TRBV12-5|-|TRBD2|TRBJ2-7
TGTGCTAGTGGTTTGGCCGCGGGGGGTGAGCAGTACTTC
CASGLAAGGEQYF
>TRBV7-2|-|TRBD1|TRBJ1-1
TGTGCCAGCAGCTTGGACAGGTTGAACACTGAAGCTTTCTTT
CASSLDRLNTEAFF
>TRBV5-6|-|-|TRBJ1-1
TGTGCCAGCAGCTTGTCTTTCAGTGGAGAAGCTTTCTTT
CASSLSFSGEAFF
>TRBV20-1|-|-|TRBJ1-2
TGCAGTGCTAGTCGACAGACCAACTATGGCTACACCTTC
CSASRQTNYGYTF
>TRBV4-1|-|-|TRBJ2-3
TGCGCCAGCAGCCAAGGACTGTTAGGGGGGATCACAGATACGCAGTATTTT
CASSQGLLGGITDTQYF
>TRBV7-2|-|TRBD1|TRBJ1-6
TGTGCCAGCAGCCCCCGACAGGGACCCACCCTCCACTTT
CASSPRQGPTLHF
>TRBV7-9|once|TRBD1|TRBJ2-1
TGTGCCAGCAGCCCCTGGACAGGGGGCTCTGGCAATGAGCAGTTCTTC
CASSPWTGGSGNEQFF
>TRBV9|-|TRBD2|TRBJ2-1
TGTGCCAGCAGCGTAGCGGGGGGGCCAATCGATGAGCAGTTCTTC
CASSVAGGPIDEQFF
>TRBV30|-|-|TRBJ2-3
TGTGCCTGGAGTGTGGCGGGAACCCGCACAGATACGCAGTATTTT
CAWSVAGTRTDTQYF
>TRBV6-1|-|-|TRBJ1-5
TGTGCCAGCAGTGAAGCGTCAGTTCAAAATCAGCCCCAGCATTTT
CASSEASVQNQPQHF
>TRBV7-2|once|TRBD2|TRBJ2-7
TGTGCCAGCAGCTTAAGACGCCCCCTTAGCGGGGGGCCGGGTTACGAGCAGTACTTC
CASSLRRPLSGGPGYEQYF
>TRBV5-4|-|-|TRBJ1-2
TGTGCCAGCAGCTTGACCCGGGGGGCGGAGGGCTACACCTTC
CASSLTRGAEGYTF
>TRBV24-1|few|-|TRBJ1-2
TGTGCCACCAGTGACCTTAGTGGTTCCGTGGCCCCAAACTATGGCTACACCTTC
CATSDLSGSVAPNYGYTF
>TRBV27|-|-|TRBJ1-1
TGTGCCAGCAGGCTCCGGGTGAACACTGAAGCTTTCTTT
CASRLRVNTEAFF
>TRBV25-1|-|-|TRBJ1-5
TGTGCCAGCAGTGGGCTTCGAGGGGGGAGGCCACAGCCCCAGCATTTT
CASSGLRGGRPQPQHF
>TRBV27|-|TRBD1|TRBJ2-7
TGTGCCAGCAGTTCAAGGGACAGGACATACGAGCAGTACTTC
CASSSRDRTYEQYF
>TRBV2|-|-|TRBJ1-2
TGTGCCAGCAGTGACGGCCAGGGCTGGGAAGGCTACACCTTC
CASSDGQGWEGYTF
>TRBV10-3|-|-|TRBJ1-3
TGTGCCATCAGTGAGGAGTCTGGAAACACCATATATTTT
CAISEESGNTIYF
>TRBV4-1|-|-|TRBJ1-5
TGCGCCAGCAGCCAAGAAGAACAGCAGCCCCAGCATTTT
CASSQEEQQPQHF
>TRBV11-1|-|-|TRBJ1-1
TGTGCCAGCAGCTTAAGCAGAAAAACTGAAGCTTTCTTT
CASSLSRKTEAFF
>TRBV7-2|-|-|TRBJ1-2
TGTGCCAGCAGCTTGGCGGACCTCCGGGGCTACACCTTC
CASSLADLRGYTF
>TRBV9|few|-|TRBJ1-2
TGTGCCAGCAGCGCTACTATCCACGGGGGACCCTATGGCTACACCTTC
CASSATIHGGPYGYTF